A selection of T cell receptor beta chains follows, all from one sample in a study of blood T cell repertoires in COVID-19. Only in-frame clones appear in the TCRdb table, and some are missing; sequencing was by immunoSEQ multiplex PCR. Of about 160,000 clones listed, around four fifths were seen once; the top ten hold about 3.5%. Sequencing input: PBMCs or T cells enriched from blood (not recorded which). The source is a woman aged 45 to 65 in a cohort exposed to, infected with or recovered from COVID-19 (not recorded which). Each CDR3 is given with its conserved first and last residue. A D gene is named only where the DNA matches it firmly. Clone size is not always given. Where it is, it says once, few, many or a class for expanded clones.

>TRBV4-2|TRBJ2-2|-|-
CASSQDISVNGELFF
TGTGCCAGCAGCCAAGACATTTCGGTGAACGGGGAGCTGTTTTTT
>TRBV12-3/TRBV12-4|TRBJ1-4|-|-
CASSPLGGGKLFF
TGTGCCAGCAGTCCACTCGGGGGTGGAAAACTGTTTTTT
>TRBV10-2|TRBJ1-5|-|-
CASDYRTDGQPQHF
TGCGCCAGCGATTACAGGACAGACGGTCAGCCCCAGCATTTT
>TRBV24-1|TRBJ1-5|-|-
CATSTGLSNQPQHF
TGTGCCACTAGCACCGGGTTGAGTAATCAGCCCCAGCATTTT
>TRBV12-3/TRBV12-4|TRBJ2-5|TRBD1|-
CASSPTGVKTQYF
TGTGCCAGCAGCCCGACAGGGGTGAAGACCCAGTACTTC
>TRBV6-7|TRBJ2-4|TRBD1|-
CASSSVGHPRRGILLPLGDIQYF
TGTGCCAGCAGTTCGGTTGGCCATCCTCGCAGGGGGATCCTTCTCCCTCTTGGAGACATTCAGTACTTC
>TRBV9|TRBJ2-3|-|-
CASSVDGVKDTQYF
TGTGCCAGCAGCGTAGACGGGGTTAAGGATACGCAGTATTTT
>TRBV24-1|TRBJ2-1|TRBD2|-
CATSSGLAGVNNEQFF
TGTGCCACCAGTTCCGGACTAGCGGGAGTTAATAATGAGCAGTTCTTC
>TRBV9|TRBJ1-1|-|-
CASSNGGIKSTEAFF
TGTGCCAGCAGTAACGGGGGGATTAAGAGCACTGAAGCTTTCTTT
>TRBV4-3|TRBJ1-2|-|-
CASSQDPYNQGSRGYTF
TGCGCCAGCAGCCAAGATCCATATAATCAGGGAAGTCGCGGCTACACCTTC
>TRBV5-1|TRBJ2-2|-|-
CASSTRGWTGELFF
TGCGCCAGCAGCACACGGGGGTGGACCGGGGAGCTGTTTTTT
>TRBV7-3|TRBJ1-6|-|-
CASSLSGRGSPLHF
TGTGCCAGCAGCTTAAGCGGCAGGGGTTCACCCCTCCACTTT
>TRBV25-1|TRBJ1-2|TRBD1|-
CASSEPTGGRGYTF
TGTGCCAGCAGTGAACCAACAGGGGGCAGAGGCTACACCTTC
>TRBV28|TRBJ1-2|-|-
CASSLTRIANYGYTF
TGTGCCAGCAGTTTGACCAGGATCGCTAACTATGGCTACACCTTC
>TRBV6-5|TRBJ1-3|-|few
CASRTGSGSGNTIYF
TGTGCCAGCAGGACTGGCAGCGGTTCTGGAAACACCATATATTTT
>TRBV5-1|TRBJ1-1|-|-
CASSFKGVGTEAFF
TGCGCCAGCAGCTTCAAAGGGGTTGGCACTGAAGCTTTCTTT
>TRBV27|TRBJ2-5|TRBD2|-
CASSQSGRRETQYF
TGTGCCAGCAGTCAGAGCGGGAGGAGAGAGACCCAGTACTTC
>TRBV19|TRBJ2-5|TRBD2|-
CASSMGGEETQYF
TGTGCCAGTAGTATGGGAGGGGAAGAGACCCAGTACTTC
>TRBV28|TRBJ1-1|TRBD1|once
CASSLLGQGATEAFF
TGTGCCAGCAGTTTACTTGGACAGGGGGCGACTGAAGCTTTCTTT
>TRBV6-5|TRBJ1-2|TRBD1|once
CASSYLGWTGHGYTF
TGTGCCAGCAGTTACTTGGGATGGACAGGGCATGGCTACACCTTC
>TRBV30|TRBJ1-2|-|once
CAWSDVGAPMYGYTF
TGTGCCTGGAGTGACGTGGGGGCCCCAATGTATGGCTACACCTTC
>TRBV27|TRBJ2-5|-|-
CASSLSGQRGETQYF
TGTGCCAGCAGTTTATCCGGACAAAGAGGAGAGACCCAGTACTTC
>TRBV7-3|TRBJ2-1|TRBD2|-
CASSYGGLANEQFF
TGTGCCAGCAGTTACGGGGGACTAGCGAATGAGCAGTTCTTC
>TRBV20-1|TRBJ2-3|-|-
CSASGAGSIDTQYF
TGCAGTGCTAGTGGGGCAGGATCAATCGATACGCAGTATTTT
>TRBV11-3|TRBJ2-7|-|-
CASSAGTQQYF
TGTGCCAGCAGCGCCGGGACACAGCAGTACTTC
>TRBV9|TRBJ1-1|-|-
CASSEDPRGNTEAFF
TGTGCCAGCAGCGAAGACCCTCGGGGTAACACTGAAGCTTTCTTT
>TRBV23-1|TRBJ1-3|-|-
CASSHRGSGSGNTIYF
TGCGCCAGCAGTCATCGCGGGTCGGGTTCTGGAAACACCATATATTTT
>TRBV12-3/TRBV12-4|TRBJ1-1|-|-
CASSPTLNTEAFF
TGTGCCAGCAGTCCGACATTGAACACTGAAGCTTTCTTT
>TRBV3-1/TRBV3-2|TRBJ2-1|-|-
CASSQDSVGGEQFF
TGTGCCAGCAGCCAAGATTCAGTGGGGGGAGAGCAGTTCTTC
>TRBV7-9|TRBJ1-3|TRBD1|-
CASSTDRTGGSGNTIYF
TGTGCCAGCAGCACCGATCGGACAGGGGGGAGTGGAAACACCATATATTTT
>TRBV6-5|TRBJ2-6|-|-
CASSRGANVLTF
TGTGCCTCTAGTCGAGGGGCCAACGTCCTGACTTTC
>TRBV7-2|TRBJ2-1|-|-
CASSLGVLREQFF
TGTGCCAGCAGCTTAGGTGTACTTCGAGAGCAGTTCTTC
>TRBV28|TRBJ2-2|-|-
CASSLLTGELFF
TGTGCCAGCAGTTTATTAACCGGGGAGCTGTTTTTT
>TRBV2|TRBJ2-7|TRBD1|-
CASHQGTGLRYEQYF
TGTGCCAGCCACCAGGGGACAGGCCTCCGCTACGAGCAGTACTTC
>TRBV5-4|TRBJ2-1|-|-
CASSLVGGSSYNEQFF
TGTGCCAGCAGCTTGGTTGGCGGCTCCTCCTACAATGAGCAGTTCTTC
>TRBV27|TRBJ1-4|-|-
CASSSQTGRAEKLFF
TGTGCCAGCAGTTCACAAACAGGGAGGGCTGAAAAACTGTTTTTT
>TRBV2|TRBJ2-3|TRBD2|once
CAGNRLAGGTDTQYF
TGTGCCGGCAATCGACTAGCGGGGGGCACAGATACGCAGTATTTT